This TCR beta chain was profiled in a study of shared clonotypes between healthy human individuals. This clone came up many times. V was clipped by 5 bases and J by 5 bases, with 16 bases between them. The CDR3 is 14 residues long. Per germline, CDR1 SGHAT and CDR2 FQNNGV. Per the original methods: For the immunoSEQ data, sequences were junction-only without quality scores, so filtering differed. Libraries were prepared by immunoSEQ multiplex PCR; TCRdb keeps only in-frame clonotypes and omits some of them. V, J and clone size reflect that table, while D and trimming were determined from the DNA. Among under 1,100,000 clones listed, approximately 78% were seen once.

Sequencing was carried out using memory CD4+ T cells from PBMCs. The sample's subset: CD45RA-negative fraction. The J gene is TRBJ2-7, the V gene TRBV11-2; D tentatively fits TRBD1 or TRBD2 (5 bases each). The TCR originated in a man aged 18 to 30 in good health. Some clones in this sample may be carry-over from other donors' samples. CDR3 coding DNA: TGTGCCAGCAGCCCTGGGGACCGCCCCGACGAGCAGTACTTC. Its translation is CASSPGDRPDEQYF.